What follows describes a single T cell receptor (beta chain). Antigen: not known. The sample originates from a study of OX40 agonist ivuxolimab in advanced cancers. Study summary: Aged about 23 to 90 with a mean of around 60 years, they were roughly 83% male. Broader study findings: The antigens recognized by the expanded peripheral T cells, that is their antigen specificity, were not determined. In the 0.1 to 3.0 mg/kg range, CD4+ and CD8+ blood T cells had expanded clonally by week 6.

Trimming took off 5 bases at V and 5 bases at J, with 10 bases between the two ends. The CDR3 is 12 amino acids. Germline assignment: CDR1 SEHNR and CDR2 FQNEAQ (reference sequence). The repertoire was sequenced with immunoSEQ multiplex PCR; TCRdb's copy has only in-frame clones and lacks some. The data contain roughly 48,000 clones, roughly 85% of them singletons. The sequences come from CD4+ or CD8+ T cells sorted from blood, collected in a trial of the OX40 agonist ivuxolimab. The genes are TRBV7-9 and TRBJ2-7, with a weak D call TRBD2 (6 bases). This TCR derives from an adult with an advanced solid tumor such as melanoma, head and neck, liver or kidney cancer. CDR3 in amino acids: CASSRGYHEQYF. The CDR3 DNA follows: TGTGCCAGCAGCCGGGGGTACCACGAGCAGTACTTC.